The rows below give T cell receptor beta chains drawn from one sample of a study of vaccination and CD4 T cells after COVID-19. No cognate antigen is known for these TCRs. TCRdb called the PCR reads again in MiXCR, with one record for every CDR3 protein. Of about 30,000 distinct CDR3 sequences listed, roughly 38% are singletons. The sample here was CD4+ T cells from blood, cultured in vitro, taken about 7 months after SARS-CoV-2 vaccination. Receptor source: a human donor who had recovered from COVID-19. CDR3s include the opening cysteine and the closing phenylalanine or tryptophan. The size entry is marked missing in some rows and otherwise reads once, few, many or a size class.

clone size: few
V gene: TRBV7-2
CDR3 protein: CASSSSGSGYNEQFF

clone size: few
V gene: TRBV2
CDR3 protein: CASSLRTGKDNQPQHF

clone size: NA
V gene: TRBV5-8
CDR3 protein: CASSLDQTYEQYF

clone size: NA
V gene: TRBV6-5
CDR3 protein: CASSWDRKETQYF

clone size: NA
V gene: TRBV20-1
CDR3 protein: CSANQPTGTSVNEQYF

clone size: few
V gene: TRBV14
CDR3 protein: CASSQAGQTEAFF

clone size: few
V gene: TRBV11-1
CDR3 protein: CASSRTDTQYF

clone size: NA
V gene: TRBV5-8
CDR3 protein: CASSFKGMMNTEAFF

clone size: few
V gene: TRBV10-3
CDR3 protein: CAISESSPKETQYF

clone size: NA
V gene: TRBV7-8
CDR3 protein: CASSFARTGRGAQPQHF

clone size: NA
V gene: TRBV7-9
CDR3 protein: CASSTGQPPDTEAFF

clone size: once
V gene: TRBV6-1
CDR3 protein: CASRPSGGQASYGYTF

clone size: NA
V gene: TRBV7-2
CDR3 protein: CASSLGQSNQPQHF

clone size: NA
V gene: TRBV6-1
CDR3 protein: CASNPLRDRGSTGELFF

clone size: few
V gene: TRBV20-1
CDR3 protein: CSARGGGASSYNSPLHF

clone size: NA
V gene: TRBV18
CDR3 protein: CASSPQQGVSYEQYF

clone size: NA
V gene: TRBV7-9
CDR3 protein: CASSSTGVETQYF

clone size: few
V gene: TRBV20-1
CDR3 protein: CSARDRLKETQYF

clone size: NA
V gene: TRBV7-8
CDR3 protein: CASSPREGGHEQFF

clone size: NA
V gene: TRBV10-1
CDR3 protein: CASRKGGGWRLSYEQYF

clone size: NA
V gene: TRBV7-9
CDR3 protein: CASSLERQGGGELFF

clone size: NA
V gene: TRBV2
CDR3 protein: CASSSYNEQFF

clone size: NA
V gene: TRBV5-4
CDR3 protein: CASSLDPPLIAGPWKTQYF

clone size: NA
V gene: TRBV6-1
CDR3 protein: CASSDGAGEDTQYF

clone size: NA
V gene: TRBV29-1
CDR3 protein: CSVGTGLNQPQHF

clone size: NA
V gene: TRBV29-1
CDR3 protein: CSVAGLAGGRGQFF

clone size: NA
V gene: TRBV11-1
CDR3 protein: CASSLAAWGDNEQFF

clone size: NA
V gene: TRBV4-3
CDR3 protein: CASSQASANTGELFF

clone size: few
V gene: TRBV27
CDR3 protein: CASSSRYTSGGATDTQYF

clone size: few
V gene: TRBV20-1
CDR3 protein: CSARPGIGGTDTQYF

clone size: medium-sized
V gene: TRBV20-1
CDR3 protein: CSANGVTSEAFF

clone size: NA
V gene: TRBV6-4
CDR3 protein: CAGSVSSGDYNEQFF

clone size: NA
V gene: TRBV7-3
CDR3 protein: CASSATHTDTQYF

clone size: NA
V gene: TRBV4-3
CDR3 protein: CASSPRTSTDTQYF

clone size: NA
V gene: TRBV20-1
CDR3 protein: CSASQPSGSADTQYF

clone size: NA
V gene: TRBV28
CDR3 protein: CASSQGDDTEAFF

clone size: NA
V gene: TRBV20-1
CDR3 protein: CSAGDLGQYSPLHF

clone size: NA
V gene: TRBV10-3
CDR3 protein: CAISPDSSTGELFF

clone size: few
V gene: TRBV7-2
CDR3 protein: CASRPNTGEADNEQFF

clone size: NA
V gene: TRBV29-1
CDR3 protein: CSVGISGGATDTQYF

clone size: few
V gene: TRBV20-1
CDR3 protein: CSAQPTQGAWGNTIYF

clone size: NA
V gene: TRBV6-1
CDR3 protein: CASSEGNQETQYF